Given below is one TCR beta chain in context. Per germline, CDR1 ENHRY and CDR2 SYGVKD. This CDR3 has 16 amino acids. Trimming at V came to 4 bases and at J to 4 bases, leaving 8 bases not matched to a gene. Authors' data handling: Nucleated cell counts were estimated from reference gene primer amplification. Using immunoSEQ multiplex PCR, the repertoire was profiled, and TCRdb retains in-frame clones only, with some absent. V and J calls plus clone size are reproduced from that table; the DNA served to infer D and trimming. Of about 48,000 clones in the sample, around four fifths are singletons; the top ten hold around 7%. The data were obtained in a study of blood T cell repertoires in COVID-19.

Sequenced input: peripheral blood. The sequence derives from a man aged 35 to 55 with acute or convalescent COVID-19. The V gene is TRBV10-3, the J gene TRBJ2-5, with 11 bases lining up with TRBD1. The CDR3 protein is CAISGSPGQGGETQYF. The CDR3 DNA reads TGTGCCATCAGTGGTTCACCGGGACAGGGGGGAGAGACCCAGTACTTC.